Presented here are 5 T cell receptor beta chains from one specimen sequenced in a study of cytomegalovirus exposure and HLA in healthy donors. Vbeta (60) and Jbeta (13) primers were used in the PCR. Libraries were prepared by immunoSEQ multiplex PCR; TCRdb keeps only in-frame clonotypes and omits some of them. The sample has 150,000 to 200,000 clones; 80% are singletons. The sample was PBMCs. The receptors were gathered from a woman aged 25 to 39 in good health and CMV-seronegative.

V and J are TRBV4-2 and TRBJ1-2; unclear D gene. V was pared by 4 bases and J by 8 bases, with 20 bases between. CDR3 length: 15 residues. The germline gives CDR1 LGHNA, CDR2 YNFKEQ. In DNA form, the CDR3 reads TGTGCCAGCAGCCGCGGCGGGCCTTCAAGAGGGGGCTACACCTTC. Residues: CASSRGGPSRGGYTF.

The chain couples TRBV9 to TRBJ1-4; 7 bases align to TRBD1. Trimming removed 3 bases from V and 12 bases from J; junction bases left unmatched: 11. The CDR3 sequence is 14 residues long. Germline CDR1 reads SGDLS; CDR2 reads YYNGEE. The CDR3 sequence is CASSAQGTSGELFF. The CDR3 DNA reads TGTGCCAGCAGCGCACAGGGGACAAGTGGGGAACTGTTTTTT. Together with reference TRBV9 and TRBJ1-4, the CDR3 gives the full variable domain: DSGVTQTPKHLITATGQRVTLRCSPRSGDLSVYWYQQSLDQGLQFLIQYYNGEERAKGNILERFSAQQFPDLHSELNLSSLELGDSALYFCASSAQGTSGELFFGSGTQLSVL.

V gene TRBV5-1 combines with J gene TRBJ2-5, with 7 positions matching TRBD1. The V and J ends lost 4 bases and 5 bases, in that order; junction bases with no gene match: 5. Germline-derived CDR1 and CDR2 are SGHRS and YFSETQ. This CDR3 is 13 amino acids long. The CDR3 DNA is TGCGCCAGCAGCGCGACAGGGACGGAGACCCAGTACTTC. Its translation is CASSATGTETQYF.

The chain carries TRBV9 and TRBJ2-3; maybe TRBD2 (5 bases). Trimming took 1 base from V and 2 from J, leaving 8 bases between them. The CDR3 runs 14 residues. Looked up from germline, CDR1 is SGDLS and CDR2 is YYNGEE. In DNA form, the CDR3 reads TGTGCCAGCAGCGTAAGTCTAGCCACAGATACGCAGTATTTT. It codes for CASSVSLATDTQYF.

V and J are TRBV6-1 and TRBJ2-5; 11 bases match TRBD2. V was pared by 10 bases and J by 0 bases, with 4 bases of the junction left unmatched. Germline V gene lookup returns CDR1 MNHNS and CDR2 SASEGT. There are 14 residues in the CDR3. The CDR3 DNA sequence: TGTGCCATCGGGACTAGCGGAGACCAAGAGACCCAGTACTTC. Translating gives CAIGTSGDQETQYF.